This is a list of T cell receptor beta chains from one sample in a study of cytomegalovirus exposure and HLA in healthy donors. Some clones are missing from TCRdb's copy, which holds only in-frame ones; the method was immunoSEQ multiplex PCR. Of approximately 280,000 clones in the sample, 85% to 90% were seen once. The sequenced material came from PBMCs. These receptors were collected from a woman aged 18-35 years in good health and CMV-seronegative. Both conserved end residues are part of each CDR3. The D gene is left open where the match is weak. The size of a clone is reported for some rows only, either as once, few or many, or as a class for expanded clones.

cdr3_aa: CASSAPRTGNQETQYF
cdr3_nt: TGTGCCAGCAGTGCTCCCCGGACAGGGAACCAAGAGACCCAGTACTTC
j_call: TRBJ2-5
d_call: TRBD1
clone_size: .
v_call: TRBV25-1

cdr3_aa: CASSSGTLAGVGEQFF
cdr3_nt: TGTGCCAGCAGCTCCGGGACTCTCGCGGGGGTTGGCGAGCAGTTCTTC
j_call: TRBJ2-1
d_call: TRBD2
clone_size: .
v_call: TRBV5-6

cdr3_aa: CASSERLAGVDTQYF
cdr3_nt: TGTGCCAGCAGCGAACGGCTAGCGGGGGTAGATACGCAGTATTTT
j_call: TRBJ2-3
d_call: TRBD2
clone_size: .
v_call: TRBV11-3

cdr3_aa: CASSPQVRQPQHF
cdr3_nt: TGTGCCAGCAGTCCACAGGTTAGGCAGCCCCAGCATTTT
j_call: TRBJ1-5
d_call: .
clone_size: .
v_call: TRBV27

cdr3_aa: CATTPTGGNNQPQHF
cdr3_nt: TGTGCCACCACCCCGACAGGGGGCAACAATCAGCCCCAGCATTTT
j_call: TRBJ1-5
d_call: TRBD1
clone_size: .
v_call: TRBV15

cdr3_aa: CASSLEGSPSNEQYF
cdr3_nt: TGTGCCAGCAGCTTAGAGGGGTCCCCCAGCAACGAGCAGTACTTC
j_call: TRBJ2-7
d_call: .
clone_size: few
v_call: TRBV7-9

cdr3_aa: CASRLVPLLYNEQFF
cdr3_nt: TGTGCAAGTCGCTTAGTCCCCCTCCTGTACAATGAGCAGTTCTTC
j_call: TRBJ2-1
d_call: .
clone_size: .
v_call: TRBV12-2

cdr3_aa: CASSLDRGVNQPQHF
cdr3_nt: TGTGCCAGCTCACTTGACAGGGGGGTCAATCAGCCCCAGCATTTT
j_call: TRBJ1-5
d_call: TRBD1
clone_size: .
v_call: TRBV18

cdr3_aa: CASSEPGNQPQHF
cdr3_nt: TGTGCCAGCAGTGAGCCGGGGAATCAGCCCCAGCATTTT
j_call: TRBJ1-5
d_call: .
clone_size: .
v_call: TRBV6-1

cdr3_aa: CASSKASLADGSYNEQFF
cdr3_nt: TGTGCCAGCAGCAAAGCGTCTCTAGCGGACGGCTCCTACAATGAGCAGTTCTTC
j_call: TRBJ2-1
d_call: TRBD2
clone_size: .
v_call: TRBV9

cdr3_aa: CASSVDGGAGGEQFF
cdr3_nt: TGTGCCAGCAGCGTAGACGGGGGGGCCGGCGGTGAGCAGTTCTTC
j_call: TRBJ2-1
d_call: TRBD2
clone_size: .
v_call: TRBV9

cdr3_aa: CASSLSNSPYNEQFF
cdr3_nt: TGTGCCAGCAGCTTATCAAACAGCCCCTACAATGAGCAGTTCTTC
j_call: TRBJ2-1
d_call: .
clone_size: .
v_call: TRBV7-2

cdr3_aa: CASSFTVRWGVRDTEAFF
cdr3_nt: TGTGCCAGCAGCTTTACTGTCCGTTGGGGGGTAAGGGACACTGAAGCTTTCTTT
j_call: TRBJ1-1
d_call: .
clone_size: .
v_call: TRBV7-8

cdr3_aa: CATSRAGTNNSPLHF
cdr3_nt: TGTGCCACCAGCAGAGCGGGGACTAATAATTCACCCCTCCACTTT
j_call: TRBJ1-6
d_call: .
clone_size: few
v_call: TRBV15

cdr3_aa: CASSQVGTSSYEQYF
cdr3_nt: TGCGCCAGCAGCCAAGTTGGGACTAGCTCCTACGAGCAGTACTTC
j_call: TRBJ2-7
d_call: TRBD2
clone_size: .
v_call: TRBV4-1

cdr3_aa: CASSTDMNEQYF
cdr3_nt: TGTGCCAGCAGCACGGACATGAACGAGCAGTACTTC
j_call: TRBJ2-7
d_call: .
clone_size: .
v_call: TRBV5-4

cdr3_aa: CASSVKTSGGAHTGELFF
cdr3_nt: TGTGCCAGCAGCGTTAAAACTAGCGGGGGGGCCCACACCGGGGAGCTGTTTTTT
j_call: TRBJ2-2
d_call: TRBD2
clone_size: .
v_call: TRBV9

cdr3_aa: CASGQGLLSGNTIYF
cdr3_nt: TGCGCCAGCGGACAGGGACTACTCTCTGGAAACACCATATATTTT
j_call: TRBJ1-3
d_call: TRBD1
clone_size: .
v_call: TRBV5-1

cdr3_aa: CASSLAGVSYEQYF
cdr3_nt: TGTGCCAGCAGCTTAGCGGGGGTATCCTACGAGCAGTACTTC
j_call: TRBJ2-7
d_call: TRBD2
clone_size: .
v_call: TRBV6-5

cdr3_aa: CASSLNRGYEQYF
cdr3_nt: TGTGCCAGCAGCTTAAACAGGGGATACGAGCAGTACTTC
j_call: TRBJ2-7
d_call: TRBD1
clone_size: .
v_call: TRBV7-3

cdr3_aa: CASSGPPTEKLFF
cdr3_nt: TGTGCCAGTAGTGGGCCCCCCACGGAAAAACTGTTTTTT
j_call: TRBJ1-4
d_call: .
clone_size: once
v_call: TRBV19

cdr3_aa: CAWSRTGANYGYTF
cdr3_nt: TGTGCCTGGAGCCGGACAGGCGCAAACTATGGCTACACCTTC
j_call: TRBJ1-2
d_call: TRBD1
clone_size: .
v_call: TRBV30

cdr3_aa: CASTLNTGELFF
cdr3_nt: TGTGCCAGTACTCTCAACACCGGGGAGCTGTTTTTT
j_call: TRBJ2-2
d_call: .
clone_size: .
v_call: TRBV19

cdr3_aa: CASSPTVASAVTQYF
cdr3_nt: TGTGCCAGCAGCCCCACCGTGGCATCCGCGGTAACCCAGTACTTC
j_call: TRBJ2-5
d_call: .
clone_size: .
v_call: TRBV4-2

cdr3_aa: CASSNLRVDNEQFF
cdr3_nt: TGTGCCAGCAGCAACCTGAGAGTGGACAATGAGCAGTTCTTC
j_call: TRBJ2-1
d_call: .
clone_size: .
v_call: TRBV21-1

cdr3_aa: CASSAPLDRGAYNEQFF
cdr3_nt: TGTGCCAGCAGTGCACCACTCGACAGGGGCGCCTACAATGAGCAGTTCTTC
j_call: TRBJ2-1
d_call: TRBD1
clone_size: .
v_call: TRBV25-1

cdr3_aa: CASSLAGQISNQPQHF
cdr3_nt: TGTGCCAGCAGCTTAGCGGGACAGATTAGCAATCAGCCCCAGCATTTT
j_call: TRBJ1-5
d_call: TRBD1
clone_size: once
v_call: TRBV7-8

cdr3_aa: CASSGGRANQPQHF
cdr3_nt: TGTGCCAGCAGTGGAGGCAGGGCCAATCAGCCCCAGCATTTT
j_call: TRBJ1-5
d_call: .
clone_size: .
v_call: TRBV2

cdr3_aa: CASGRGSNYGYTF
cdr3_nt: TGTGCCAGCGGGAGGGGGTCTAACTATGGCTACACCTTC
j_call: TRBJ1-2
d_call: .
clone_size: once
v_call: TRBV2

cdr3_aa: CSSSLGQGDISNQPQHF
cdr3_nt: TGTTCCAGCAGCTTAGGACAGGGGGATATTAGCAATCAGCCCCAGCATTTT
j_call: TRBJ1-5
d_call: TRBD1
clone_size: .
v_call: TRBV7-9

cdr3_aa: CAISESRGGNTGELFF
cdr3_nt: TGTGCCATCAGTGAGTCTAGGGGGGGTAACACCGGGGAGCTGTTTTTT
j_call: TRBJ2-2
d_call: .
clone_size: .
v_call: TRBV10-3

cdr3_aa: CASSDAGKAFF
cdr3_nt: TGTGCCAGCAGTGATGCAGGGAAAGCTTTCTTT
j_call: TRBJ1-1
d_call: .
clone_size: .
v_call: TRBV6-5

cdr3_aa: CASSVGGTRANEQFF
cdr3_nt: TGTGCCAGCAGTGTGGGGGGGACTAGGGCCAATGAGCAGTTCTTC
j_call: TRBJ2-1
d_call: TRBD2
clone_size: .
v_call: TRBV2

cdr3_aa: CASSKTLDGGASGANVLTF
cdr3_nt: TGTGCCAGCAGCAAAACCTTAGACGGCGGGGCGTCTGGGGCCAACGTCCTGACTTTC
j_call: TRBJ2-6
d_call: .
clone_size: .
v_call: TRBV21-1

cdr3_aa: CASSSAGLNTEAFF
cdr3_nt: TGTGCCAGCAGCAGTGCTGGTTTGAACACTGAAGCTTTCTTT
j_call: TRBJ1-1
d_call: .
clone_size: .
v_call: TRBV27

cdr3_aa: CATLAGGTGELFF
cdr3_nt: TGTGCCACCCTAGCGGGGGGGACCGGGGAGCTGTTTTTT
j_call: TRBJ2-2
d_call: TRBD2
clone_size: .
v_call: TRBV27

cdr3_aa: CASRQDRLSSPLHF
cdr3_nt: TGTGCCAGCAGGCAGGACAGGCTTTCCTCACCCCTCCACTTT
j_call: TRBJ1-6
d_call: TRBD1
clone_size: .
v_call: TRBV6-4

cdr3_aa: CASSQETLIYSPLHF
cdr3_nt: TGCGCCAGCAGCCAAGAAACATTGATTTATTCACCCCTCCACTTT
j_call: TRBJ1-6
d_call: .
clone_size: .
v_call: TRBV4-1

cdr3_aa: CASSKEGGARLEQYF
cdr3_nt: TGTGCCAGCAGCAAAGAGGGGGGGGCCAGGCTCGAGCAGTACTTC
j_call: TRBJ2-7
d_call: .
clone_size: .
v_call: TRBV7-9

cdr3_aa: CASSDGFQGYEQYF
cdr3_nt: TGTGCCAGCAGTGACGGGTTTCAAGGATACGAGCAGTACTTC
j_call: TRBJ2-7
d_call: .
clone_size: once
v_call: TRBV6-5

cdr3_aa: CASSLGYREHYGYTF
cdr3_nt: TGCGCCAGCAGCTTGGGGTACAGGGAACACTATGGCTACACCTTC
j_call: TRBJ1-2
d_call: .
clone_size: .
v_call: TRBV5-1

cdr3_aa: CASSFAIGLAGGWETQYF
cdr3_nt: TGTGCCAGCAGCTTCGCGATAGGACTAGCGGGGGGCTGGGAGACCCAGTACTTC
j_call: TRBJ2-5
d_call: TRBD2
clone_size: .
v_call: TRBV7-2

cdr3_aa: CASTPGGGAEAFF
cdr3_nt: TGTGCCAGTACCCCGGGTGGGGGCGCTGAAGCTTTCTTT
j_call: TRBJ1-1
d_call: .
clone_size: once
v_call: TRBV7-9

cdr3_aa: CASSLTSGGALNTQYF
cdr3_nt: TGCGCCAGCAGCTTGACTAGCGGGGGGGCCTTAAATACGCAGTATTTT
j_call: TRBJ2-3
d_call: TRBD2
clone_size: once
v_call: TRBV5-1

cdr3_aa: CASSSTSGANTGELFF
cdr3_nt: TGTGCCAGCAGCTCTACTAGCGGGGCGAACACCGGGGAGCTGTTTTTT
j_call: TRBJ2-2
d_call: TRBD2
clone_size: .
v_call: TRBV5-4

cdr3_aa: CASSWTGLLSSYEQYF
cdr3_nt: TGCGCCAGCAGCTGGACAGGTCTCCTGAGCTCCTACGAGCAGTACTTC
j_call: TRBJ2-7
d_call: TRBD1
clone_size: once
v_call: TRBV5-1

cdr3_aa: CASSVAGPGEQYF
cdr3_nt: TGTGCCAGCAGCGTAGCCGGTCCGGGGGAGCAGTACTTC
j_call: TRBJ2-7
d_call: .
clone_size: .
v_call: TRBV9

cdr3_aa: CASSEEGALGDEQYF
cdr3_nt: TGTGCCAGCAGTGAAGAAGGCGCCTTAGGAGACGAGCAGTACTTC
j_call: TRBJ2-7
d_call: .
clone_size: .
v_call: TRBV2

cdr3_aa: CASSELSRGVDEQYF
cdr3_nt: TGCGCCAGCAGTGAGTTATCCAGGGGGGTGGACGAGCAGTACTTC
j_call: TRBJ2-7
d_call: .
clone_size: .
v_call: TRBV10-2

cdr3_aa: CASTNNSGRAGYEQYF
cdr3_nt: TGTGCCAGCACCAACAATTCGGGCAGGGCAGGGTACGAGCAGTACTTC
j_call: TRBJ2-7
d_call: .
clone_size: .
v_call: TRBV7-7

cdr3_aa: CARGSDRGDQETQYF
cdr3_nt: TGTGCCAGGGGTTCGGATCGCGGGGATCAAGAGACCCAGTACTTC
j_call: TRBJ2-5
d_call: .
clone_size: .
v_call: TRBV7-9

cdr3_aa: CASSLSGGVSYNSPLHF
cdr3_nt: TGTGCCAGCAGCTTGTCCGGCGGAGTCTCCTATAATTCACCCCTCCACTTT
j_call: TRBJ1-6
d_call: .
clone_size: .
v_call: TRBV5-6

cdr3_aa: CASSINHGQYNSPLHF
cdr3_nt: TGTGCCAGCAGCATAAACCATGGACAGTATAATTCACCCCTCCACTTT
j_call: TRBJ1-6
d_call: .
clone_size: .
v_call: TRBV4-2